The 19 T cell receptor beta chains given below trace back to one sample, sequenced in a study of blood T cell repertoires in COVID-19. The repertoire was sequenced with immunoSEQ multiplex PCR; TCRdb's copy has only in-frame clones and lacks some. The sample comprises about 190,000 clones, roughly 78% of which are singletons, and 2.8% rests with the top ten. The sample comprised peripheral blood. Receptor source: a woman of 80 years or more with active or convalescent COVID-19.

The V gene is TRBV2, the J gene TRBJ1-2, with TRBD1 matching over 7 bases. Germline CDR1 reads SNHLY; CDR2 reads FYNNEI. There are 12 residues in the CDR3. V trimming: 8 bases; J trimming: 5 bases; junction bases outside the gene matches: 5. The CDR3 coding sequence is TGTGCCAGCGGCGGGACAGATTATGGCTACACCTTC. This translates into CASGGTDYGYTF. The variable domain in full, completed from reference TRBV2 and TRBJ1-2, reads EPEVTQTPSHQVTQMGQEVILRCVPISNHLYFYWYRQILGQKVEFLVSFYNNEISEKSEIFDDQFSVERPDGSNFTLKIRSTKLEDSAMYFCASGGTDYGYTFGSGTRLTVV.

On this clone itself: Germline is not matched at one junction end, which may reflect a read error. The chain couples TRBV15 to TRBJ1-4; the D gene is possibly TRBD1 (5 bases). The CDR3 is made up of 17 amino acids. Germline CDR1 is LNHNV and CDR2 is YYDKDF (reference sequence). CDR3 sequence reads: CTTSRDRPGWANEKLFF. DNA of the CDR3: TGTACCACCAGCAGAGATCGGCCAGGGTGGGCTAATGAAAAACTGTTTTTT. The whole variable domain, filled in from reference TRBV15 and TRBJ1-4, reads DAMVIQNPRYQVTQFGKPVTLSCSQTLNHNVMYWYQQKSSQAPKLLFHYYDKDFNNEADTPDNFQSRRPNTSFCFLDIRSPGLGDTAMYLCTTSRDRPGWANEKLFFGSGTQLSVL.

This chain connects TRBV5-1 to TRBJ2-5; D perhaps matches TRBD1 (6 bases). With 5 bases removed from V and 3 bases from J, the gap between germline ends came to 11 bases. From germline, CDR1 is SGHRS and CDR2 YFSETQ. The CDR3 consists of 13 residues. CDR3 DNA: TGCGCCAGCAGTCAGTCAGGGGAAGAGACCCAGTACTTC. Protein: CASSQSGEETQYF.

The V gene is TRBV3-1 (or the pseudogene TRBV3-2), the J gene TRBJ2-3; maybe TRBD1 (5 bases). Germline values: CDR1 LGHDT, CDR2 YNNKEL (reference sequence). The CDR3 contains 14 residues. The V end lost 4 bases, the J end lost 9 bases, and 17 bases lay between the germline ends. For the CDR3, the DNA is TGTGCCAGCAGCCTACTCCAGGGTTCCGAGACGCAGTATTTT. It translates to CASSLLQGSETQYF.

The chain recombines TRBV28 with TRBJ1-5; 8 nucleotides align to TRBD1. Per the germline V gene, CDR1 is MDHEN and CDR2 is SYDVKM. Germline trimming cut 2 bases from V and 3 bases from J; bases unmatched to any gene: 3. This CDR3 has 15 amino acids. The CDR3 DNA is TGTGCCAGCAGTTTACTGACAGGGGACAATCAGCCCCAGCATTTT. The encoded protein is CASSLLTGDNQPQHF.

A note on this clone: The junction shows a germline mismatch at one end, possibly a read error. The chain combines TRBV18 with TRBJ1-1; D is perhaps TRBD1 (6 bases). This CDR3 contains 14 residues. Germline V gene sequence: CDR1 KGHSH, CDR2 LQKENI. As DNA, the CDR3 is TGTGCCAGCTCACAGAGCACAGGGAACGCTGAAGCTTTCTTT. It is translated as CASSQSTGNAEAFF.

This clone was observed a single time. The V call is TRBV5-4, the J call TRBJ2-3; tentative D call: TRBD2 (6 bases). V was trimmed by 4 bases and J by 9 bases, leaving 21 bases between them. Germline CDR1 reads SGHNT; CDR2 reads YYREEE (reference sequence). CDR3 length: 15 amino acids. Here the CDR3 reads CASSRDSFASGTQYF. CDR3 nucleotide sequence: TGTGCCAGCAGCCGGGACTCTTTCGCGTCGGGAACGCAGTATTTT. Looking up the rest from reference TRBV5-4 and TRBJ2-3 gives the full variable domain: ETGVTQSPTHLIKTRGQQVTLRCSSQSGHNTVSWYQQALGQGPQFIFQYYREEENGRGNFPPRFSGLQFPNYSSELNVNALELDDSALYLCASSRDSFASGTQYFGPGTRLTVL.

This chain links TRBV5-1 with TRBJ2-5; TRBD2 matches 14 bases. The CDR3 sequence is 16 residues long. CDR1 and CDR2 from the germline V gene are SGHRS and YFSETQ. The ends lost 4 bases at V and 5 bases at J; junction bases unmatched: 7. In DNA form, the CDR3 reads TGCGCCAGCAGCGAGGGACTAGCGGGGGTAGGGGAGACCCAGTACTTC. This gives the protein CASSEGLAGVGETQYF.

The gene calls are TRBV7-9 and TRBJ2-1, with TRBD1 identical over 7 bases. The germline V gene has CDR1 SEHNR and CDR2 FQNEAQ (reference sequence). V lost 1 base to trimming and J lost 2 bases; unmatched junction nucleotides: 2. The CDR3 is 15 amino acids. CDR3 region: CASSLEGAPYNEQFF. CDR3 bases: TGTGCCAGCAGCTTAGAGGGGGCTCCCTACAATGAGCAGTTCTTC.

This chain joins TRBV28 and TRBJ1-2; possibly TRBD1 for D (5 bases). The CDR3 is 16 amino acids. Germline CDR1 MDHEN, CDR2 SYDVKM. Trimming shortened V by 5 bases and J by 0 bases, and 16 bases separated the two germline ends. In DNA form, the CDR3 reads TGTGCCAGCAGTCCCGGGGGTGGGGTAGCTAACTATGGCTACACCTTC. Amino acid sequence: CASSPGGGVANYGYTF.

The rearrangement uses TRBV7-9 and TRBJ2-1; no definite D call. The germline CDR1 and CDR2 sequences are SEHNR and FQNEAQ (reference sequence). V was cut by 0 bases and J by 7 bases, with 7 bases left in between. This CDR3 region has 13 residues. CDR3 sequence reads: CASSLAAQNEQFF. DNA of the CDR3: TGTGCCAGCAGCTTAGCTGCGCAAAATGAGCAGTTCTTC. The whole variable domain, remainder taken from reference TRBV7-9 and TRBJ2-1, is DTGVSQNPRHKITKRGQNVTFRCDPISEHNRLYWYRQTLGQGPEFLTYFQNEAQLEKSRLLSDRFSAERPKGSFSTLEIQRTEQGDSAMYLCASSLAAQNEQFFGPGTRLTVL.

The chain carries TRBV5-1 and TRBJ1-6; the match to TRBD1 covers 8 bases. Germline CDR1 reads SGHRS; CDR2 reads YFSETQ. V gave up 2 bases and J gave up 10 bases; unmatched junction bases: 2. The CDR3 is 13 amino acids. CDR3 loop: CASSFQGASPLHF. CDR3 bases: TGCGCCAGCAGCTTCCAGGGGGCATCACCCCTCCACTTT.

V gene TRBV5-1 combines with J gene TRBJ1-1; possible D gene TRBD1, 6 bases. V was pared by 0 bases and J by 1 base, with 13 bases between. CDR3 length: 16 amino acids. Germline CDR1 SGHRS, CDR2 YFSETQ. This chain's CDR3 is CASSLAVRTENTEAFF. As DNA, the CDR3 is TGCGCCAGCAGCTTGGCGGTGAGGACAGAGAACACTGAAGCTTTCTTT. Full variable domain (outside the CDR3, taken from reference TRBV5-1 and TRBJ1-1): KAGVTQTPRYLIKTRGQQVTLSCSPISGHRSVSWYQQTPGQGLQFLFEYFSETQRNKGNFPGRFSGRQFSNSRSEMNVSTLELGDSALYLCASSLAVRTENTEAFFGQGTRLTVV.

The genes are TRBV10-3 and TRBJ2-2; 9 bases map to TRBD1. The CDR3 spans 16 residues. The germline CDR1 and CDR2 sequences are ENHRY and SYGVKD. The V gene end was trimmed by 6 bases and the J gene end by 4 bases; junction bases not matched to a gene: 9. In DNA, the CDR3 is TGTGCCATCAGGGCTTTTGGACAGGGGACCACCGGGGAGCTGTTTTTT. This sequence encodes CAIRAFGQGTTGELFF.

V is TRBV7-8 and J is TRBJ1-2; tentatively, D is TRBD1 (5 bases). V gave up 1 base and J gave up 1 base, with 16 bases separating them. CDR1 and CDR2 from the germline V gene are SGHVS and FQNEAQ. The CDR3 contains 17 residues. The CDR3 bases are TGTGCCAGCAGCTTAGAGGGTTGGACACGGTATAACTATGGCTACACCTTC. This codes for CASSLEGWTRYNYGYTF.

In this sample, this clone turned up once. Other DNA sequences in this sample translate to the same CDR3. The CDR3 here is CASSFLGEGQPQHF. DNA for the CDR3: TGTGCCAGCAGTTTTTTAGGAGAGGGTCAGCCCCAGCATTTT. The J gene is TRBJ1-5, the V gene TRBV28; D ambiguous. The germline CDR1 and CDR2 sequences are MDHEN and SYDVKM. CDR3 length equals 14 residues. Between the trimmed V and J ends, which lost 3 bases and 6 bases, there was a span of 12 bases.

The rearrangement uses TRBV2 and TRBJ1-5, with 9 bases identical to TRBD1. The germline V gene encodes CDR1 SNHLY and CDR2 FYNNEI. The ends lost 4 bases at V and 7 bases at J; junction bases unmatched: 2. The CDR3 is made up of 13 amino acids. DNA of the CDR3: TGTGCCAGCAGTGCTGGACAGGGGCAGCCCCAGCATTTT. It yields the protein CASSAGQGQPQHF.

The V call is TRBV24-1, the J call TRBJ1-5; D uncertain. This CDR3 is 13 amino acids long. Germline V lookup: CDR1 KGHDR, CDR2 SFDVKD. Trimming cost V 0 bases and J 9 bases, with 8 bases left between them. CDR3 sequence reads: CATSDLTNGPQHF. The CDR3 region has the DNA TGTGCCACCAGTGATTTGACTAACGGGCCCCAGCATTTT.

The gene calls are TRBV2 and TRBJ1-5; perhaps TRBD1 as D (6 bases). Trimming took 7 bases from V and 2 from J, leaving 12 bases between them. In germline, CDR1 is SNHLY, CDR2 FYNNEI. The CDR3 covers 14 residues. The CDR3 protein is CASNRESGNQPQHF. For the CDR3, the DNA is TGTGCCAGCAACAGGGAATCGGGCAATCAGCCCCAGCATTTT.